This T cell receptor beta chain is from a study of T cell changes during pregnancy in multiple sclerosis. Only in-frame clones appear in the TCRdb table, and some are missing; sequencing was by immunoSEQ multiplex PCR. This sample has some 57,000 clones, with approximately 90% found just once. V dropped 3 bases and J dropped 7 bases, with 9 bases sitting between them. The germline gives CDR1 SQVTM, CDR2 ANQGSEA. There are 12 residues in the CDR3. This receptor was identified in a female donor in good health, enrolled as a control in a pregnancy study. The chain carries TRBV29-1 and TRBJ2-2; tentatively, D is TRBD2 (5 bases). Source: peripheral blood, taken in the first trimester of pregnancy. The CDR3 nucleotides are TGCAGCGTTGATCTCCGGGGCGGGGAGCTGTTTTTT. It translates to CSVDLRGGELFF.